The 24 T cell receptor beta chains given below trace back to one sample, sequenced in a study of tumor and adjacent non-tumor tissue in lung cancer. Three rounds of nested PCR, following a modified ARM-PCR protocol, produced the TCRbeta library. TCRdb reprocessed the multiplex PCR reads via MiXCR and lists one record per CDR3 protein. The repertoire has about 70,000 distinct CDR3 sequences, around 78% of them found once; the top ten carry roughly 28%. This sample's RNA came from whole unsorted tissue. Sequenced sample: lung tumor tissue. These receptors came from a man between 60 and 70 years old with non-small cell lung cancer.

In the case of this clonotype: The junction departs from the called germline gene at one end, perhaps through a read error. The chain recombines TRBV11-1 with TRBJ2-7; 8 nucleotides align to TRBD1. CDR1 SGHAT and CDR2 FQDESV come from the germline V gene (reference sequence). This CDR3 is built from 13 residues. The CDR3 here is CASSRGTGYEEYF. The CDR3 coding sequence is TGTGCCAGCAGTCGCGGGACAGGCTACGAGGAGTACTTC.

The table lists this clonotype with a few counts. The chain joins TRBV7-9 to TRBJ2-4, with D unresolved. CDR3 length: 14 residues. Germline V lookup: CDR1 SEHNR, CDR2 FQNEAQ (reference sequence). V dropped 5 bases and J dropped 2 bases, with 10 bases sitting between them. CDR3 coding DNA: TGTGCCAGCAGCCCGCCGCCCCCCAAAAACATTCAGTACTTC. Translation: CASSPPPPKNIQYF.

The chain employs TRBV20-1 and TRBJ2-2; 11 nucleotides align to TRBD2. V dropped 5 bases and J dropped 15; count of bases not matched to a gene: 20. From germline, CDR1 is DFQATT and CDR2 SNEGSKA (reference sequence). The CDR3 loop spans 16 amino acids. CDR3 in amino acids: CSAALAGGPETGDLFF. The CDR3 bases are TGCAGTGCTGCTTTAGCGGGAGGGCCGGAGACCGGGGACTTGTTTTTT.

This clonotype was seen a few times. The gene calls are TRBV28 and TRBJ2-4; the D is unclear. V gave up 6 bases and J gave up 6 bases, with 6 bases separating them. This CDR3 has 11 residues. From germline, CDR1 is MDHEN and CDR2 SYDVKM. The CDR3 sequence: CASRGRNIQYF. The CDR3 nucleotides read TGTGCCAGCAGGGGTCGAAACATTCAGTACTTC. Complete variable domain (other parts from reference TRBV28 and TRBJ2-4): DVKVTQSSRYLVKRTGEKVFLECVQDMDHENMFWYRQDPGLGLRLIYFSYDVKMKEKGDIPEGYSVSREKKERFSLILESASTNQTSMYLCASRGRNIQYFGAGTRLSVL.

This rearrangement joins TRBV20-1 to TRBJ2-7; a weak D match, TRBD2 (5 bases). The CDR3 sequence is 16 residues long. Looked up from germline, CDR1 is DFQATT and CDR2 is SNEGSKA (reference sequence). Between the trimmed V and J ends, which lost 3 bases and 2 bases, there was a span of 20 bases. Here the CDR3 reads CSASIPTGLAPYEQYF. The CDR3 nucleotides are TGCAGTGCTAGCATTCCTACGGGATTAGCGCCCTACGAGCAGTACTTC.

Regarding this clonotype: At one of its ends the junction is not consistent with the germline gene, which may arise from a read error. The rearrangement uses TRBV20-1 and TRBJ1-4, with 8 nucleotides matching TRBD1. This CDR3 comprises 12 residues. The germline V gene encodes CDR1 DFQATT and CDR2 SNEGSKA (reference sequence). CDR3 protein: CSARQGAEKLLF. The DNA of the CDR3 is TGCAGTGCTAGACAGGGGGCTGAAAAACTTCTTTTT.

As for this clonotype: An end of the junction does not agree with germline; a read error may underlie this. This chain connects TRBV11-1 to TRBJ1-1; D not resolved. Germline loops: CDR1 SGHAT, CDR2 FQDESV (reference sequence). This CDR3 comprises 12 residues. Here the CDR3 DNA reads TGTGCCTGCAGCCGCGACCGAGGTGAAGCTTCCTTT. Translated, it gives CACSRDRGEASF.

This clonotype was recorded once. Germline is not matched at one junction end, which may reflect a read error. This chain links TRBV20-1 with TRBJ2-3, with D perhaps assigned TRBD1 or TRBD2 (5 bases each). Germline V gives CDR1 DFQATT, CDR2 SNEGSKA (reference sequence). This CDR3 region has 12 residues. CDR3 residues: CCAREMGDTQYF. The CDR3 bases are TGCTGTGCTAGAGAAATGGGGGATACACAGTATTTT.

Details on this clonotype: Its ends do not fully match the called genes, so a read error is possible. The chain carries TRBV20-1 and TRBJ2-1; D might be TRBD1 (5 bases). Germline V gives CDR1 DFQATT, CDR2 SNEGSKA (reference sequence). This CDR3 contains 16 residues. The DNA of the CDR3 is TGCACTGCTAGACCCCACAGGCCTTCCTCCTACAATGAACAGTTCTTC. Its translation is CTARPHRPSSYNEQFF.

The chain uses TRBV7-8 and TRBJ2-7, with D unclear. The CDR3 spans 14 residues. V was shortened by 6 bases and J by 2 bases, with 14 bases between the two germline ends. Germline V CDR1 and CDR2: SGHVS, FQNEAQ. The CDR3 loop reads CASRFDLTAYEQYF. The CDR3 region has the DNA TGTGCCAGCAGATTCGACTTGACTGCCTACGAGCAGTACTTC.

The sample holds many counts of this clonotype. This may be a read error: a much more frequent sequence differs by one nucleotide. This rearrangement joins TRBV12-3 or TRBV12-4 to TRBJ2-1; 7 bases line up with TRBD2. CDR3 size: 15 residues. For the CDR3, the DNA is TGTGCCAGCAGTTTACCTCAGCGGGAACACAATGAGCAGCTCTTC. Protein sequence: CASSLPQREHNEQLF.

The genes are TRBV20-1 and TRBJ2-3; the match to TRBD2 covers 7 bases. Trimming removed 2 bases from V and 4 bases from J; junction bases left unmatched: 12. Per the germline V gene, CDR1 is DFQATT and CDR2 is SNEGSKA (reference sequence). The CDR3 length is 16 residues. CDR3 in amino acids: CSARKGSGSGSDTQYF. CDR3 nucleotide sequence: TGCAGTGCTAGAAAAGGTAGCGGGTCGGGATCAGATACGCAGTATTTT.

Concerning this clonotype: The conserved closing phenylalanine or tryptophan is absent in this CDR3, likely reflecting a read error. CDR3 in DNA: TGTGTCATCAGTGAACATGGGACTAGCGGGAGGGACTCTGGTGCCAACGTACTGACTTTA. It codes for CVISEHGTSGRDSGANVLTL. The gene calls are TRBV10-3 and TRBJ2-6, with 16 bases fitting TRBD2. This CDR3 has 20 amino acids. Germline loops: CDR1 ENHRY, CDR2 SYGVKD.

This clonotype has only a few counts. Its ends do not fully match the called genes, so a read error is possible. This chain links TRBV5-1 with TRBJ1-4; TRBD1 is a possible D gene (5 bases). The CDR3 covers 15 residues. CDR1 and CDR2 from the germline V gene are SGHRS and YFSETQ. The CDR3: CASNLEGPTNEKLFF. The CDR3 DNA follows: TGCGCCAGCAACTTGGAGGGACCGACTAATGAAAAACTGTTTTTT.

In the case of this clonotype: Here the CDR3 omits its conserved ending phenylalanine or tryptophan, so a read error is the likely source. The V call is TRBV29-1, the J call TRBJ2-7; 7 nucleotides match TRBD1. There are 16 residues in the CDR3. Germline values: CDR1 SQVTM, CDR2 ANQGSEA. DNA of the CDR3: TGCAGTGTCGATGAGCCCCACGGGACAGCTTCCTACGAGCAGTACCTC. Translation: CSVDEPHGTASYEQYL.

A note on this clonotype: The CDR3 end shows no conserved phenylalanine or tryptophan, and so a read error is likely. The limits of the CDR3 on the DNA are not certain, so only TCRdb's listed CDR3 is given. The J gene is TRBJ1-6, the V gene TRBV10-3. 12 amino acids form the CDR3, both terminal residues included. Germline V CDR1 and CDR2: ENHRY, SYGVKD. The CDR3 protein is CVARGGDSPLYL.

Of note for this clonotype: The junction shows a germline mismatch at one end, possibly a read error. The V and J genes are TRBV20-1 and TRBJ2-1, with a possible D match to TRBD2 (6 bases). In germline, CDR1 is DFQATT, CDR2 SNEGSKA (reference sequence). This CDR3 region has 14 residues. CDR3 protein: CSALPGDGYSEQFF. As DNA, the CDR3 is TGCAGTGCGCTGCCGGGGGATGGGTACAGTGAGCAGTTCTTC.

This clonotype was observed a handful of times. Germline is not matched at one junction end, which may reflect a read error. V gene TRBV20-1 combines with J gene TRBJ2-5, with unresolved D. The CDR3 runs 14 residues. Germline lookup yields CDR1 DFQATT and CDR2 SNEGSKA (reference sequence). This CDR3 reads CSSTLRTRQETQYF. The CDR3 nucleotides read TGCAGTTCCACGCTTAGGACGCGGCAAGAGACACAGTACTTC.

As concerns this clonotype: Its ends do not fully match the called genes, so a read error is possible. The chain is built from TRBV6-1 and TRBJ1-5; D possibly corresponds to TRBD1 (6 bases). This CDR3 has 15 residues. Germline V gene sequence: CDR1 MNHNS, CDR2 SASEGT. CDR3 sequence reads: CASSEIRQDSQPQHF. The DNA of the CDR3 is TGTGCCAGCAGTGAAATACGACAGGATTCTCAGCCTCAGCATTTT.

A note on this clonotype: Without the conserved terminal phenylalanine or tryptophan, this CDR3 likely stems from a read error. The DNA is omitted, as the CDR3 cannot be located on it reliably, and the CDR3 follows TCRdb's listing. The V gene is TRBV6-5, the J gene TRBJ2-7; the DNA was not compared with TRBD2, the D call given in the table. The germline CDR1 and CDR2 sequences are MNHEY and SVGAGI. The CDR3 contains 15 residues when both ends are counted. The CDR3 sequence is CASNYSRRETAEQYL.

For this clonotype: As the CDR3 is not closed by the conserved phenylalanine or tryptophan, this likely results from a read error. No DNA is shown, since the ends of the CDR3 on it are uncertain; the CDR3 is the one TCRdb lists. The CDR3 spells CSVAAGKYGYTI. The V gene is TRBV29-1, the J gene TRBJ1-2. Germline lookup yields CDR1 SQVTM and CDR2 ANQGSEA. The CDR3 adds up to 12 amino acids, both ends counted.

This clonotype was observed a handful of times. The rearrangement links TRBV11-3 to TRBJ2-2, with 7 nucleotides matching TRBD2. Germline loops: CDR1 SGHNT, CDR2 YENEEA. CDR3 size: 17 residues. Trimming at V came to 0 bases and at J to 1 base, leaving 5 bases not matched to a gene. The CDR3 DNA reads TGTGCCAGCAGCTTAGACAAGACTAGCAGGAACACCGGGGAGCTGTTTTTT. Its protein product is CASSLDKTSRNTGELFF.

Comment on this clonotype: The junction differs from germline at one of its ends, possibly a read error. The chain joins TRBV25-1 to TRBJ2-3; weak D call: TRBD2 (6 bases). This CDR3 has 18 amino acids. CDR1 is MGHDK, CDR2 SYGVNS, per germline. CDR3 bases: TGTGCCAGCGGTGAATTGAAGGGAGGAGGATCTAGCACAGATACGCAGTATTTT. Translation: CASGELKGGGSSTDTQYF.

As for this clonotype: A read error may produce the germline difference seen at one junction end. The J gene is TRBJ1-2, the V gene TRBV28; TRBD1 might be the D (5 bases). The CDR3 spans 14 residues. CDR1 MDHEN and CDR2 SYDVKM come from the germline V gene. CDR3 sequence (DNA): TGTGTCAGCAGTGGGGCCCTCGGGAACTATGGTTACACCTTC. Residues: CVSSGALGNYGYTF.